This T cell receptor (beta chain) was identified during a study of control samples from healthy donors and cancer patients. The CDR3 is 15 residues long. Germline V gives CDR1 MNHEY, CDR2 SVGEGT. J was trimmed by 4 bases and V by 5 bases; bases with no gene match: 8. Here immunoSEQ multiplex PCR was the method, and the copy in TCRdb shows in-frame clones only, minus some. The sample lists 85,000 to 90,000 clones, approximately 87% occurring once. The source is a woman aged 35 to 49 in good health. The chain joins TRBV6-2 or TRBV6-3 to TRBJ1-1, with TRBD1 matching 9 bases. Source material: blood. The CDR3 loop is CASSRQGVGRTEAFF. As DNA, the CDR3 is TGTGCCAGCAGTCGACAGGGGGTGGGACGCACTGAAGCTTTCTTT.